This T cell receptor beta chain derives from a study of blood T cell repertoires in COVID-19. For the study at large: Specimens from acute and convalescent COVID-19 originated in the United States, Italy and Spain. From T cells, B-cell-depleted T cells, or PBMCs came the material, which was cDNA or gDNA.

This table comes from immunoSEQ multiplex PCR, and its TCRdb copy is limited to in-frame clones, with some not included. The sample has about 260,000 clones, about nine tenths seen once. This clone was seen more than once but under ten times. The receptor was isolated from a woman in her 40s who had recovered from COVID-19. Input material: peripheral blood.

The CDR3, as DNA: TGTGCCAGCAGCTTGGTCGGTAGCGGGGGCACAGATACGCAGTATTTT. Encoded protein: CASSLVGSGGTDTQYF. This rearrangement joins TRBV5-4 to TRBJ2-3; 8 bases line up with TRBD2. This CDR3 is built from 16 residues. The V gene's germline CDR1 is SGHNT and CDR2 YYREEE (reference sequence). V was pared by 0 bases and J by 1 base, with 4 bases of the junction left unmatched.